This T cell receptor beta chain comes out of a study of blood T cell repertoires in COVID-19. Overall study context: The United States, Italy and Spain were the sources of the acute and convalescent COVID-19 samples. Nucleic acid was either cDNA or gDNA, and it came from T cells, B-cell-depleted T cells, or PBMCs.

How the authors handled the data: Estimation of nucleated cell counts was performed using reference gene primer amplification. TCRdb's copy holds only in-frame clones and misses some; the assay was immunoSEQ multiplex PCR. Clonal size and the V and J genes are those of that table, whereas D and trimming came from the DNA. The sample records over 200,000 clones, 75% to 90% being singletons. This clone was counted only a few times. V lost 4 bases and J lost 2, with 17 bases in between. The CDR3 totals 16 residues. The germline CDR1 and CDR2 sequences are SGHNT and YYREEE (reference sequence). The sample comprised peripheral blood. The source of this sequence is a man aged 25-40 years who had recovered from COVID-19. V is TRBV5-4 and J is TRBJ2-3; a weak D match, TRBD1 (6 bases). CDR3 in DNA: TGTGCCAGCAGCGAATCAGGGGCCAGGCACACAGATACGCAGTATTTT. Its translation: CASSESGARHTDTQYF.